This TCR beta chain originates from a study of blood T cells in healthy people across ages. The use of a sample-barcoded 5' primer and a J-beta primer mix characterized a second PCR of roughly 7 to 11 cycles. TCRdb passed the 5' RACE reads through MiXCR, listing each CDR3 protein once. Of about a million distinct CDR3 sequences in the sample, more than 30% were seen once. Each donor's blood draw was roughly 9.5 milliliters of peripheral blood. The receptor comes from a man younger than 35 in good health. Sequencing input: blood.

CDR3 amino acids: CASSQAPRVTDTQYF. CDR3 coding DNA: TGCGCCAGCAGCCAGGCCCCGCGGGTCACAGATACGCAGTATTTT. This rearrangement joins TRBV5-1 to TRBJ2-3; the D gene is possibly TRBD2 (5 bases). The V end lost 4 bases, the J end lost 2 bases, and 14 bases lay between the germline ends. Germline values: CDR1 SGHRS, CDR2 YFSETQ. This CDR3 is built from 15 residues.